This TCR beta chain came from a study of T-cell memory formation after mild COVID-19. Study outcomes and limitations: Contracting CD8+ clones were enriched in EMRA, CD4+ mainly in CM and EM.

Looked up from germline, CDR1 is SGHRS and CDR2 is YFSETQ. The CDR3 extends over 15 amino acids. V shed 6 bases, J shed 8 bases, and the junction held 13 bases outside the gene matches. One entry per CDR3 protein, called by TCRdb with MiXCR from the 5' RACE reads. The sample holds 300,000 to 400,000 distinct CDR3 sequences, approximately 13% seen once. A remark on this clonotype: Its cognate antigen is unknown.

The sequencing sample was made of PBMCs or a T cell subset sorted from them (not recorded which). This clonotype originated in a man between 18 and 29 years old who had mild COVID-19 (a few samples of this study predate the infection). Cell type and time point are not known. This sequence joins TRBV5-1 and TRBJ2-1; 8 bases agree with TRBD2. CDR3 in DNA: TGCGCCAGCATGTTGCAAGCGGGGGCATTCCATGAGCAGTTCTTC. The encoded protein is CASMLQAGAFHEQFF.